One sample yielded the 20 T cell receptor beta chains listed below, sequenced in a study of identical twins (TCRdb year 2016). Library prep was done by 5' RACE. Sequencing used an Illumina HiSeq 2000. Through fastp at Q25 and MiXCR, TCRdb rebuilt clones from the public reads, retaining in-frame beta chains. One record per CDR3 amino acid sequence lists the most common genes and DNA. This sample lists roughly 630,000 distinct CDR3 sequences; roughly 6.6% were detected once. 1.5% to 2% of the sample is held by the ten biggest clonotypes. The same sample was also used in a study of yellow fever vaccine responses in identical twins.

The sequenced sample was PBMCs. The receptors were gathered from a young woman in good health.

V is TRBV6-6 and J is TRBJ1-1; D remains ambiguous. Germline CDR1 and CDR2: MNHNY and SVGAGI (reference sequence). This CDR3 is 13 amino acids long. V lost 2 bases to trimming and J lost 2 bases, with 6 bases between them. The CDR3 loop is CASSYRDNTEAFF. The CDR3 coding sequence is TGTGCCAGCAGTTACCGAGACAACACTGAAGCTTTCTTT.

This clonotype was counted at least ten times. The CDR3 DNA follows: TGCAGTGCTAGAGATGGATTTTTATTGGGGACAGGGGACACTGAAGCTTTCTTT. Translation: CSARDGFLLGTGDTEAFF. The rearrangement joins TRBV20-1 to TRBJ1-1, with 10 bases that match TRBD1. V lost 0 bases to trimming and J lost 3 bases; unmatched junction nucleotides: 13. CDR3 length: 18 residues. Germline loops: CDR1 DFQATT, CDR2 SNEGSKA (reference sequence).

This clonotype appeared many times. The V gene is TRBV12-5, the J gene TRBJ2-2, with TRBD1 matching over 10 bases. CDR3 length: 16 amino acids. Trimming at V came to 5 bases and at J to 5 bases, leaving 8 bases not matched to a gene. The germline V gene has CDR1 LGHNT and CDR2 FRNRAP. The CDR3 coding sequence is TGTGCTAGTGGTCCCTCGACAGGGGGCTATACCGGGGAGCTGTTTTTT. Protein product: CASGPSTGGYTGELFF.

This clonotype was detected ten times or more. V is TRBV3-1 and J is TRBJ2-1, with 8 bases fitting TRBD1. The CDR3 loop spans 16 amino acids. Germline CDR1 LGHDT, CDR2 YNNKEL (reference sequence). V lost 5 bases and J lost 4; bases outside the gene matches: 10. The CDR3 nucleotides read TGTGCCAGCAGCTCTGAACTCCAGGGGGCGTACAATGAGCAGTTCTTC. It yields the protein CASSSELQGAYNEQFF.

The chain joins TRBV29-1 to TRBJ2-5; D gene uncertain. Germline values: CDR1 SQVTM, CDR2 ANQGSEA. Trimming cost V 5 bases and J 2 bases, with 15 bases left between them. This CDR3 has 14 residues. CDR3 in amino acids: CSVPVPTNQETQYF. The DNA for the CDR3 is TGCAGCGTTCCAGTCCCGACAAATCAAGAGACCCAGTACTTC.

The V and J genes are TRBV18 and TRBJ1-3, with D possibly TRBD1 on 5 matching bases. The CDR3 consists of 15 residues. Germline CDR1 and CDR2: KGHSH and LQKENI. V was clipped by 5 bases and J by 1 base, with 12 bases between them. This CDR3 is CASSFGTPSGNTIYF. The DNA of the CDR3 is TGTGCCAGCTCATTCGGGACGCCTTCTGGAAACACCATATATTTT.

A few counts support this clonotype. V and J are TRBV18 and TRBJ2-1, with D unresolved. In germline, CDR1 is KGHSH, CDR2 LQKENI. The V gene lost 6 bases and the J gene lost 6 bases, with 12 bases spanning the gap. The CDR3 has 13 amino acids. The CDR3 DNA reads TGTGCCAGCTCCCCGGTGGTAGCCAATGAGCAGTTCTTC. It translates to CASSPVVANEQFF.

This chain uses TRBV5-1 with TRBJ2-2; the D gene is possibly TRBD2 (6 bases). V was pared by 4 bases and J by 5 bases, with 15 bases between. The CDR3 covers 15 residues. CDR1 and CDR2 from the germline V gene are SGHRS and YFSETQ. CDR3 region: CASSPILSGTGELFF. The CDR3 nucleotides read TGCGCCAGCAGCCCGATCCTTAGCGGAACCGGGGAGCTGTTTTTT.

This clonotype appeared a few times. CDR3 residues: CASSLGDHHLTDTQYF. The CDR3 nucleotides are TGCGCCAGCAGCTTGGGAGACCATCACCTCACAGATACGCAGTATTTT. The J gene is TRBJ2-3, the V gene TRBV5-1; D is unclear. Germline values: CDR1 SGHRS, CDR2 YFSETQ. The CDR3 sequence is 16 residues long. The V end was cut by 0 bases, the J end by 2 bases, with 13 bases between. The full variable domain, with the rest looked up from reference TRBV5-1 and TRBJ2-3, is KAGVTQTPRYLIKTRGQQVTLSCSPISGHRSVSWYQQTPGQGLQFLFEYFSETQRNKGNFPGRFSGRQFSNSRSEMNVSTLELGDSALYLCASSLGDHHLTDTQYFGPGTRLTVL.

The chain joins TRBV14 to TRBJ2-3, with TRBD2 identical over 9 bases. The V gene's germline CDR1 is SGHDN and CDR2 FVKESK. Trimming at V came to 4 bases and at J to 6 bases, leaving 11 bases not matched to a gene. This CDR3 spans 16 amino acids. The CDR3 is CASSRSGGLMSDTQYF. DNA for the CDR3: TGTGCCAGCAGCCGAAGCGGGGGGTTGATGTCGGATACGCAGTATTTT.

This clonotype was recorded at least ten times. CDR3 loop: CASSFRELSTDTQYF. The CDR3 DNA follows: TGTGCCAGCAGTTTCAGGGAGTTGAGCACAGATACGCAGTATTTT. The chain couples TRBV12-3 or TRBV12-4 to TRBJ2-3; D is perhaps TRBD1 or TRBD2 (5 bases each). CDR3 length: 15 amino acids. The ends were cut back, 3 bases at V and 0 bases at J, with 10 bases in the middle.

CDR3 in amino acids: CSARGSGSNYEQYF. The CDR3 DNA sequence: TGCAGTGCTAGAGGATCCGGGAGTAACTACGAGCAGTACTTC. The chain combines TRBV20-1 with TRBJ2-7, with D maybe TRBD2 (6 bases). The CDR3 is 14 amino acids. The V and J ends lost 1 base and 3 bases respectively, with 13 bases between them. The germline V gene encodes CDR1 DFQATT and CDR2 SNEGSKA (reference sequence).

This clonotype was detected only a few times. The J gene is TRBJ1-2, the V gene TRBV3-1; weak D call: TRBD1 (5 bases). Per the germline V gene, CDR1 is LGHDT and CDR2 is YNNKEL (reference sequence). The CDR3 sequence is 15 residues long. V gave up 0 bases and J gave up 3 bases, with 11 bases separating them. The CDR3: CASSQEYRGHYGYTF. The CDR3 DNA reads TGTGCCAGCAGCCAAGAGTACCGGGGCCACTATGGCTACACCTTC.

This clonotype was seen ten or more times. V usage is TRBV12-3 or TRBV12-4 and J usage is TRBJ1-1, with D unclear. CDR3 length: 12 residues. Trimming took off 8 bases at V and 5 bases at J, with 12 bases between the two ends. The CDR3, as DNA: TGTGCCAGCGGAATTGCGGGGACTGAAGCTTTCTTT. Translating it yields CASGIAGTEAFF.

This clonotype was seen only a few times. V and J are TRBV9 and TRBJ2-5; 11 bases line up with TRBD2. Trimming removed 4 bases from V and 3 bases from J; junction bases left unmatched: 8. The CDR3 sequence is 16 residues long. Looked up from germline, CDR1 is SGDLS and CDR2 is YYNGEE. Written as DNA, the CDR3 is TGTGCCAGCAGCCCCCGAGGACTAGCGGGTGAAGAGACCCAGTACTTC. It is translated as CASSPRGLAGEETQYF.

The CDR3 region is CASSSPPETQYF. The CDR3 coding sequence is TGCGCCAGCAGCTCCCCCCCAGAGACCCAGTACTTC. The chain uses TRBV5-1 and TRBJ2-5; D is unclear. V lost 3 bases, J lost 4 bases, and 7 bases lay in between. The CDR3 has 12 amino acids. Germline CDR1 SGHRS, CDR2 YFSETQ.

A few counts support this clonotype. The chain joins TRBV7-2 to TRBJ2-5; D is possibly TRBD2 (6 bases). With 5 bases removed from V and 10 bases from J, the gap between germline ends came to 11 bases. CDR1 SGHTA and CDR2 FQGNSA come from the germline V gene. The CDR3 has 11 residues. CDR3 in DNA: TGTGCCAGCAGCCGGGGGTTGGACCAGTACTTC. It codes for CASSRGLDQYF.

This clonotype was seen more than once but under ten times. The V call is TRBV20-1, the J call TRBJ1-1, with 8 bases lining up with TRBD1. CDR1 is DFQATT and CDR2 is SNEGSKA in the germline V gene (reference sequence). This CDR3 has 15 amino acids. The ends lost 6 bases at V and 4 bases at J; junction bases unmatched: 13. CDR3 protein: CSALNRQGASTEAFF. Here the CDR3 DNA reads TGCAGTGCCCTTAACCGTCAGGGGGCTAGCACTGAAGCTTTCTTT.

This clonotype was counted many times. This chain uses TRBV18 with TRBJ2-5, with D maybe TRBD2 (6 bases). Germline loops: CDR1 KGHSH, CDR2 LQKENI. The CDR3 totals 16 residues. With 3 bases removed from V and 4 bases from J, the gap between germline ends came to 18 bases. The DNA for the CDR3 is TGTGCCAGCTCACCTGGACGGGACTCCCGGCGAGAGACCCAGTACTTC. Residues: CASSPGRDSRRETQYF.

This clonotype occurred a few times. The chain combines TRBV20-1 with TRBJ2-3; perhaps TRBD1 as D (5 bases). CDR3 length equals 16 residues. Germline V gives CDR1 DFQATT, CDR2 SNEGSKA (reference sequence). V lost 1 base, J lost 2 bases, and 16 bases lay in between. CDR3 amino acids: CSARVPGPLLTDTQYF. The CDR3 bases are TGCAGTGCTAGAGTCCCAGGGCCTCTCCTCACAGATACGCAGTATTTT.